The 30 T cell receptor beta chains below all came from one sample that was sequenced in a study of OX40 agonist ivuxolimab in advanced cancers. Sequencing used immunoSEQ multiplex PCR; TCRdb keeps in-frame clones, though not all of them. The sample holds around 20,000 clones, around 90% seen once. This material consisted of CD4+ or CD8+ T cells sorted from blood, taken in a trial of the OX40 agonist ivuxolimab. The receptor set was obtained from an adult with an advanced solid tumor such as melanoma, head and neck, liver or kidney cancer.

The chain is built from TRBV7-9 and TRBJ1-1, with a possible D match to TRBD1 (6 bases). Looked up from germline, CDR1 is SEHNR and CDR2 is FQNEAQ (reference sequence). V gave up 5 bases and J gave up 6 bases, with 16 bases separating them. The CDR3 is 14 amino acids. CDR3 residues: CASSIIGEGAEAFF. In DNA form, the CDR3 reads TGTGCCAGCAGCATAATCGGGGAGGGGGCTGAAGCTTTCTTT.

The chain couples TRBV4-3 to TRBJ1-3; D remains unclear. Germline CDR1 reads LGHNA; CDR2 reads YSLEER. The CDR3 contains 18 residues. The V end was cut by 0 bases, the J end by 0 bases, with 15 bases between. CDR3 in DNA: TGCGCCAGCAGCCAAGATAATAACAGACTACACTCTGGAAACACCATATATTTT. The encoded protein is CASSQDNNRLHSGNTIYF.

The V gene is TRBV2, the J gene TRBJ2-2; D gene ambiguous. This CDR3 region has 15 residues. Germline V lookup: CDR1 SNHLY, CDR2 FYNNEI. Trimming took 7 bases from V and 0 from J, leaving 12 bases between them. This CDR3 reads CASKLGSANTGELFF. CDR3 in DNA: TGTGCCAGCAAGCTAGGGTCAGCGAACACCGGGGAGCTGTTTTTT.

J is TRBJ2-3 and V is TRBV27; D is unresolved. Trimming shortened V by 0 bases and J by 0 bases, and 4 bases separated the two germline ends. The CDR3 contains 14 residues. Germline V gene data show CDR1 as MNHEY and CDR2 as SMNVEV (reference sequence). The CDR3 nucleotides are TGTGCCAGCAGTTTATCGGACAGCACAGATACGCAGTATTTT. Translated, it gives CASSLSDSTDTQYF.

The chain recombines TRBV5-1 with TRBJ2-7; D not resolved. Trimming pared 0 bases from V and 4 bases from J, leaving 17 bases between. Germline assignment: CDR1 SGHRS and CDR2 YFSETQ. This CDR3 has 16 residues. In DNA, the CDR3 is TGCGCCAGCAGCTTGGCTGGGTCTGATTTTGGGTACGAGCAGTACTTC. It codes for CASSLAGSDFGYEQYF.

This clone was seen just once. This sequence joins TRBV13 and TRBJ1-1; D is unclear. Germline V gene data show CDR1 as PRHDT and CDR2 as FYEKMQ (reference sequence). V gave up 1 base and J gave up 0 bases, with 9 bases separating them. This CDR3 is built from 15 residues. CDR3 in amino acids: CASSLDANMNTEAFF. The CDR3 region has the DNA TGTGCCAGCAGCTTAGACGCAAACATGAACACTGAAGCTTTCTTT.

This rearrangement joins TRBV6-5 to TRBJ2-7; D remains ambiguous. With 5 bases removed from V and 0 bases from J, the gap between germline ends came to 14 bases. This CDR3 is 15 amino acids long. Germline-derived CDR1 and CDR2 are MNHEY and SVGAGI. CDR3 sequence reads: CASSRAFFGSYEQYF. The CDR3 DNA sequence: TGTGCCAGCAGTCGAGCCTTTTTCGGCTCCTACGAGCAGTACTTC.

The V and J genes are TRBV7-6 and TRBJ2-7; D is tentatively TRBD1 or TRBD2 (6 bases each). The CDR3 is 15 amino acids. The germline gives CDR1 SGHVS, CDR2 FNYEAQ. The ends were cut back, 4 bases at V and 5 bases at J, with 18 bases in the middle. The CDR3 DNA follows: TGTGCCAGCAGCTCAGGAGGGGACATGTCGCACGAGCAGTACTTC. It is translated as CASSSGGDMSHEQYF.

The chain recombines TRBV7-2 with TRBJ2-1; 11 bases are shared with TRBD2. The CDR3 has 15 amino acids. Unmatched junction bases numbered 8, after V lost 7 bases and J lost 6 bases. Germline V CDR1 and CDR2: SGHTA, FQGNSA. This chain's CDR3 is CASTRNLAGGNEQFF. In DNA form, the CDR3 reads TGTGCCAGCACGAGAAACCTAGCGGGAGGCAATGAGCAGTTCTTC.

This clone was counted only a few times. The V and J genes are TRBV5-6 and TRBJ2-7; D ambiguous. This CDR3 is built from 14 residues. V gave up 5 bases and J gave up 1 base, with 13 bases separating them. Germline CDR1 reads SGHDT; CDR2 reads YYEEEE. CDR3 coding DNA: TGTGCCAGCAGTCCACTACAGAGATCCTACGAGCAGTACTTC. The encoded protein is CASSPLQRSYEQYF.

The V and J genes are TRBV28 and TRBJ1-5, with D possibly matching TRBD1 (6 bases). Trimming took off 3 bases at V and 15 bases at J, with 18 bases between the two ends. The CDR3 is made up of 13 amino acids. Per the germline V gene, CDR1 is MDHEN and CDR2 is SYDVKM. CDR3 amino acids: CASSLEWQGIGHF. The CDR3 nucleotides read TGTGCCAGCAGTTTGGAGTGGCAGGGGATAGGGCATTTT. The full variable domain, in which reference TRBV28 and TRBJ1-5 provide the parts outside the CDR3, is DVKVTQSSRYLVKRTGEKVFLECVQDMDHENMFWYRQDPGLGLRLIYFSYDVKMKEKGDIPEGYSVSREKKERFSLILESASTNQTSMYLCASSLEWQGIGHFGDGTRLSIL.

V and J are TRBV15 and TRBJ2-1; D is ambiguous. V was trimmed by 0 bases and J by 9 bases, leaving 12 bases between them. Germline values: CDR1 LNHNV, CDR2 YYDKDF (reference sequence). The CDR3 is made up of 14 amino acids. The CDR3 sequence is CATSRDRQFSEQFF. The CDR3 coding sequence is TGTGCCACCAGCAGAGATCGCCAGTTCAGTGAGCAGTTCTTC.

This chain joins TRBV5-1 and TRBJ2-2; TRBD1 might be the D (5 bases). V lost 3 bases and J lost 4, with 13 bases in between. The CDR3 covers 15 residues. Per the germline V gene, CDR1 is SGHRS and CDR2 is YFSETQ. As DNA, the CDR3 is TGCGCCAGCAGCTCGAACGTCAGGGTCACCGGGGAGCTGTTTTTT. Protein sequence: CASSSNVRVTGELFF.

This clone was picked up a small number of times. The V call is TRBV6-5, the J call TRBJ2-3; D is perhaps TRBD1 or TRBD2 (5 bases each). This CDR3 region has 15 residues. Between the trimmed V and J ends, which lost 6 bases and 2 bases, there was a span of 15 bases. Germline V gene sequence: CDR1 MNHEY, CDR2 SVGAGI. The CDR3 nucleotides are TGTGCCAGCAGGACCGGGACCTTGAACACAGATACGCAGTATTTT. As protein: CASRTGTLNTDTQYF.

In this sample, this clone turned up a few times. The V gene is TRBV28, the J gene TRBJ1-3; TRBD1 might be the D (5 bases). Germline CDR1 and CDR2: MDHEN and SYDVKM. The CDR3 is made up of 17 amino acids. V lost 4 bases, J lost 2 bases, and 18 bases lay in between. In nucleotides, the CDR3 is TGTGCCAGCAGTTCCCGACACGGATTGGGGCCTGGAAACACCATATATTTT. Its protein is CASSSRHGLGPGNTIYF.

This chain joins TRBV5-4 and TRBJ1-1; no reliable D call. Germline V gene lookup returns CDR1 SGHNT and CDR2 YYREEE (reference sequence). Trimming cost V 0 bases and J 0 bases, with 9 bases left between them. The CDR3 loop spans 15 amino acids. CDR3 protein: CASSLALQMNTEAFF. The CDR3 DNA reads TGTGCCAGCAGCTTGGCCCTCCAAATGAACACTGAAGCTTTCTTT.

The chain recombines TRBV7-2 with TRBJ1-2; TRBD1 agrees at 9 bases. Germline values: CDR1 SGHTA, CDR2 FQGNSA. The CDR3 length is 15 residues. V was pared by 5 bases and J by 0 bases, with 4 bases of the junction left unmatched. In DNA form, the CDR3 reads TGTGCCAGCAGCCCTCGGACAGGGGCTAACTATGGCTACACCTTC. Its translation: CASSPRTGANYGYTF.

The gene calls are TRBV10-3 and TRBJ1-1; 7 bases line up with TRBD1. Germline CDR1 and CDR2: ENHRY and SYGVKD. CDR3 length equals 15 residues. V gave up 11 bases and J gave up 8 bases; unmatched junction bases: 20. CDR3 sequence: CAVKVDREGRAEAFF. The CDR3 nucleotides are TGTGCCGTAAAAGTAGACAGGGAAGGGAGGGCAGAAGCTTTCTTT.

The chain employs TRBV7-2 and TRBJ1-5; TRBD1 is a possible D gene (5 bases). Trimming stripped 2 bases from V and 6 bases from J, with 14 bases between. CDR3 length: 15 amino acids. Germline-derived CDR1 and CDR2 are SGHTA and FQGNSA. The CDR3 here is CASSLKVGAAQPQHF. Written as DNA, the CDR3 is TGTGCCAGCAGCTTAAAAGTAGGGGCTGCTCAGCCCCAGCATTTT.

The chain recombines TRBV2 with TRBJ2-6; D unresolved. CDR1 and CDR2 (germline): SNHLY, FYNNEI. V lost 3 bases, J lost 2 bases, and 11 bases lay in between. The CDR3 has 16 residues. The DNA of the CDR3 is TGTGCCAGCAGTGAGGAGCTCTCGGCTGGGGCCAACGTCCTGACTTTC. It yields the protein CASSEELSAGANVLTF.

This clone was observed a few times. This chain connects TRBV19 to TRBJ2-3; no clear D gene. This CDR3 spans 11 amino acids. Germline V gives CDR1 LNHDA, CDR2 SQIVND (reference sequence). V lost 5 bases and J 4 bases, leaving 4 bases between the germline ends. DNA of the CDR3: TGTGCCAGTAGTTTGTCAGATACGCAGTATTTT. Translation: CASSLSDTQYF.

The rearrangement uses TRBV5-4 and TRBJ1-6; D is possibly TRBD1 (5 bases). CDR3 length equals 16 residues. Deletions cut 4 bases from V and 7 bases from J, with 18 bases between. Germline V gene data show CDR1 as SGHNT and CDR2 as YYREEE (reference sequence). In nucleotides, the CDR3 is TGTGCCAGCAGCCCCCCGAACCAGGGTGGGAATTCACCCCTCCACTTT. This encodes CASSPPNQGGNSPLHF.

This chain connects TRBV5-6 to TRBJ1-3; D unresolved. Trimming removed 2 bases from V and 0 bases from J, with 9 bases in between. The CDR3 length is 15 residues. Per germline, CDR1 SGHDT and CDR2 YYEEEE. As DNA, the CDR3 is TGTGCCAGCAGCTTAGGGATAAGCTCTGGAAACACCATATATTTT. This sequence encodes CASSLGISSGNTIYF.

The J gene is TRBJ2-6, the V gene TRBV6-1, with 7 positions matching TRBD1. The CDR3 has 18 residues. Germline trimming cut 4 bases from V and 1 base from J; bases unmatched to any gene: 10. In germline, CDR1 is MNHNS, CDR2 SASEGT. Here the CDR3 DNA reads TGTGCCAGCAGTGCGACAGGGCAGTTTAGGTCTGGGGCCAACGTCCTGACTTTC. Its translation: CASSATGQFRSGANVLTF.

This clone appeared a few times. V and J are TRBV19 and TRBJ2-3; 7 nucleotides align to TRBD2. CDR3 size: 14 residues. Germline trimming cut 4 bases from V and 6 bases from J; bases unmatched to any gene: 7. Per the germline V gene, CDR1 is LNHDA and CDR2 is SQIVND (reference sequence). The CDR3 protein is CASSRDYSSDTQYF. CDR3 nucleotides: TGTGCCAGTAGTAGGGACTATTCTTCGGATACGCAGTATTTT. The variable domain in full, with the rest retrieved from reference TRBV19 and TRBJ2-3, is DGGITQSPKYLFRKEGQNVTLSCEQNLNHDAMYWYRQDPGQGLRLIYYSQIVNDFQKGDIAEGYSVSREKKESFPLTVTSAQKNPTAFYLCASSRDYSSDTQYFGPGTRLTVL.

The chain recombines TRBV11-3 with TRBJ2-2, with TRBD2 as a possible D gene (5 bases). Trimming took 7 bases from V and 5 from J, leaving 11 bases between them. In germline, CDR1 is SGHNT, CDR2 YENEEA. This CDR3 has 13 residues. The CDR3 region is CASTPGGTGELFF. DNA for the CDR3: TGTGCCAGCACCCCCGGAGGAACCGGGGAGCTGTTTTTT.

The chain links TRBV5-1 to TRBJ1-6; a possible D gene is TRBD1 (6 bases). There are 17 residues in the CDR3. The germline CDR1 and CDR2 sequences are SGHRS and YFSETQ. V was trimmed by 3 bases and J by 4 bases, leaving 17 bases between them. The CDR3 nucleotides are TGCGCCAGCAGCTCTTCAAAAGACGGACAGTATAATTCACCCCTCCACTTT. The encoded protein is CASSSSKDGQYNSPLHF.

The CDR3 region is CASSIGGGRQPQHF. DNA of the CDR3: TGTGCCAGTAGTATCGGTGGAGGAAGGCAGCCCCAGCATTTT. The J gene is TRBJ1-5, the V gene TRBV19; D remains ambiguous. Deletions cut 3 bases from V and 7 bases from J, with 13 bases between. The CDR3 extends over 14 amino acids. Per germline, CDR1 LNHDA and CDR2 SQIVND (reference sequence).

The chain combines TRBV15 with TRBJ1-4; a weak D match, TRBD1 (5 bases). This CDR3 region has 17 residues. Germline V CDR1 and CDR2: LNHNV, YYDKDF (reference sequence). The V and J ends lost 1 base and 3 bases respectively, with 15 bases between them. The CDR3 protein is CATSRGQLGAANEKLFF. The CDR3 nucleotides read TGTGCCACCAGCAGAGGGCAGCTCGGGGCTGCTAATGAAAAACTGTTTTTT.

The chain recombines TRBV14 with TRBJ1-1; maybe TRBD1 (5 bases). The germline V and J ends were trimmed by 2 bases and 2 bases, with 15 bases remaining between them. The CDR3 consists of 16 residues. Germline CDR1 is SGHDN and CDR2 is FVKESK. Written as DNA, the CDR3 is TGTGCCAGCAGCCAATCGGATGAAGGGGAAAACACTGAAGCTTTCTTT. Translation gives CASSQSDEGENTEAFF.